The 7 T cell receptor beta chains presented below share a single source sample, sequenced in a study of CD8 T cells in Susac syndrome (dated by TCRdb to between 2019 and 2020). The library was built by means of the immunoSEQ multiplex PCR assay. RNA was extracted using the RNeasy kit, and roughly 0.5 to 1 microgram was reverse transcribed with random hexamers. The raw public reads went through TCRdb reprocessing: fastp at Q25, MiXCR clone calling, in-frame beta chains kept. All rows with the same CDR3 protein become a single entry with the most common DNA and genes. This sample gives about 180,000 distinct CDR3 sequences in total; about 96% of them show up just once. The ten largest clones capture about 0.12% of the sample. The specimen was CD4+ T cells from PBMCs. The source is a human donor with Susac syndrome.

The V call is TRBV11-2, the J call TRBJ1-1; no firm D call. Germline assignment: CDR1 SGHAT and CDR2 FQNNGV. The CDR3 contains 14 residues. Trimming pared 5 bases from V and 2 bases from J, leaving 12 bases between. The CDR3 protein is CASSRLSKNTEAFF. CDR3 DNA sequence: TGTGCCAGCAGCCGCTTATCAAAAAACACTGAAGCTTTCTTT.

The V and J genes are TRBV20-1 and TRBJ2-5; 8 nucleotides line up with TRBD2. Looked up from germline, CDR1 is DFQATT and CDR2 is SNEGSKA (reference sequence). The V gene end was trimmed by 3 bases and the J gene end by 0 bases; junction bases not matched to a gene: 9. The CDR3 is 16 residues long. The CDR3 region is CSARAIGGGYQETQYF. DNA of the CDR3: TGCAGTGCTAGGGCTATTGGCGGGGGGTACCAAGAGACCCAGTACTTC.

This chain connects TRBV6-5 to TRBJ2-1; D is possibly TRBD1 (7 bases). V gave up 5 bases and J gave up 6 bases, with 17 bases separating them. Germline loops: CDR1 MNHEY, CDR2 SVGAGI. There are 15 residues in the CDR3. This CDR3 is CASSAGQPSVNEQFF. In nucleotides, the CDR3 is TGTGCCAGCAGTGCGGGACAGCCCTCTGTCAATGAGCAGTTCTTC.

The rearrangement joins TRBV11-2 to TRBJ2-7, with TRBD2 matching over 10 bases. The germline V gene encodes CDR1 SGHAT and CDR2 FQNNGV. The CDR3 runs to 14 residues. V shed 5 bases and J 7 bases; nucleotides not matched to a gene: 8. The CDR3 region has the DNA TGTGCCAGCAGCCCGGGACTAGCGAGGAGGGAGCAGTACTTC. It encodes CASSPGLARREQYF.

V and J are TRBV28 and TRBJ2-7; D gene ambiguous. The V gene lost 4 bases and the J gene lost 6 bases, with 16 bases spanning the gap. The CDR3 spans 14 residues. Germline V CDR1 and CDR2: MDHEN, SYDVKM. The CDR3 coding sequence is TGTGCCAGCAGTTACCCCCGGGCCGCCGGCGAGCAGTACTTC. This sequence encodes CASSYPRAAGEQYF.

This clonotype was found once. V is TRBV5-1 and J is TRBJ2-5; D perhaps matches TRBD2 (5 bases). Trimming pared 0 bases from V and 1 base from J, leaving 10 bases between. Germline values: CDR1 SGHRS, CDR2 YFSETQ. CDR3 length: 15 residues. As DNA, the CDR3 is TGCGCCAGCAGCTTGGCCACTAGGGTCCAAGAGACCCAGTACTTC. Residues: CASSLATRVQETQYF.

The chain couples TRBV11-1 to TRBJ2-3; weak D call: TRBD2 (5 bases). This CDR3 has 20 residues. V was clipped by 4 bases and J by 1 base, with 27 bases between them. The germline CDR1 and CDR2 sequences are SGHAT and FQDESV (reference sequence). CDR3 region: CASSSRISLDTRFGTDTQYF. The DNA for the CDR3 is TGTGCCAGCAGCTCAAGAATCTCACTAGACACCCGCTTTGGCACAGATACGCAGTATTTT.